Below are 6 T cell receptor beta chains sequenced from a single sample in a study of Graves' ophthalmopathy and Graves' hyperthyroidism. Amplification of the TCR beta CDR3 regions used RNA transcripts (as template). An initial RT-PCR round employing HTBI primers preceded a second-round multiplex PCR. MiXCR was run by TCRdb on the multiplex PCR reads, yielding one entry per CDR3 protein. This repertoire shows just over 600,000 distinct CDR3 sequences, 22% found once; its top ten account for roughly 6.9%. The sample comprised peripheral blood. The receptors were gathered from a young woman with stable Graves' hyperthyroidism. Some clones in this sample may be carry-over from other donors' samples.

This clonotype was picked up many times. The genes are TRBV6-2 or TRBV6-3 and TRBJ1-1; TRBD1 matches at 8 bases. Germline loops: CDR1 MNHEY, CDR2 SVGEGT. The ends lost 2 bases at V and 0 bases at J; junction bases unmatched: 11. This CDR3 comprises 18 residues. The CDR3: CASSYDSPGQAMNTEAFF. CDR3 DNA: TGTGCCAGCAGTTACGATTCTCCGGGACAGGCGATGAACACTGAAGCTTTCTTT.

A note on this clonotype: Being one base from a much bigger clone, this may be a read error. This rearrangement joins TRBV20-1 to TRBJ2-5; D gene ambiguous. This CDR3 is built from 11 residues. CDR1 DFQATT and CDR2 SNEGSKA come from the germline V gene (reference sequence). The V and J ends lost 7 bases and 0 bases respectively, with 6 bases between them. CDR3 protein: CSGADQETQYF. CDR3 DNA: TGCAGTGGGGCAGACCAAGAGACCCAGTACTTC.

This sequence joins TRBV4-1 and TRBJ1-1; D unresolved. The CDR3 contains 14 residues. Between the trimmed V and J ends, which lost 4 bases and 1 base, there was a span of 10 bases. The germline CDR1 and CDR2 sequences are MGHRA and YSYEKL. In nucleotides, the CDR3 is TGCGCCAGCAGCCTAACCCCGGAGAACACTGAAGCTTTCTTT. Protein sequence: CASSLTPENTEAFF.

This clonotype has ten or more counts. V and J are TRBV13 and TRBJ2-2, with 10 bases that match TRBD2. V lost 2 bases, J lost 4 bases, and 4 bases stayed unmatched. CDR1 is PRHDT and CDR2 is FYEKMQ in the germline V gene (reference sequence). This CDR3 comprises 16 residues. CDR3 region: CASSLYGTSVTGELFF. CDR3 in DNA: TGTGCCAGCAGCTTATACGGGACTAGCGTCACCGGGGAGCTGTTTTTT.

This clonotype was observed once. This chain uses TRBV5-1 with TRBJ2-5; D could derive from TRBD1 or TRBD2 (5 bases each). The length of the CDR3 is 11 residues. V was trimmed by 2 bases and J by 9 bases, leaving 8 bases between them. The V gene's germline CDR1 is SGHRS and CDR2 YFSETQ. CDR3 residues: CASSFGGSQYF. As DNA, the CDR3 is TGCGCCAGCAGCTTTGGGGGATCCCAGTACTTC.

Ten or more counts support this clonotype. The chain carries TRBV28 and TRBJ2-7; D is tentatively TRBD1 or TRBD2 (5 bases each). Trimming left V 10 bases short and J 6 bases short, with 16 bases between. Germline V gene sequence: CDR1 MDHEN, CDR2 SYDVKM. The CDR3 loop spans 12 amino acids. CDR3 nucleotide sequence: TGTGCCACCTACGGTGGGGGTGGCGAGCAGTACTTC. This gives the protein CATYGGGGEQYF.